The text below deals with one TCR beta chain. At one boundary the junction diverges from the germline segment, which might be a read error. Germline loops: CDR1 MNHEY, CDR2 SMNVEV (reference sequence). The CDR3 is 13 amino acids. These data belong to a study of control samples from healthy donors and cancer patients. This table comes from immunoSEQ multiplex PCR, and its TCRdb copy is limited to in-frame clones, with some not included. The table includes 100,000 to 150,000 clones, 89% detected once. Sequencing was performed on PBMCs. The chain uses TRBV27 and TRBJ2-7; D remains ambiguous. This clonotype was sampled from a man over 45 with head and neck cancer. The CDR3 sequence: CASNLTESYGQYF. The CDR3 DNA is TGTGCCAGCAACCTAACAGAATCCTACGGGCAGTACTTC.